Presented here are 8 T cell receptor beta chains from one specimen sequenced in a study of T-cell reconstitution after alpha-beta-depleted transplantation in children. Unique molecular identifiers featured in how the TCRbeta library was prepared. TCRdb fed the PCR reads into MiXCR, producing one record per CDR3 protein. Of just over 950,000 distinct CDR3 sequences in the sample, about 29% are singletons; the top ten hold around 30%. Here the sequenced sample was PBMCs, mostly from graft donor cells, taken 360 days after TCRalphabeta/CD19-depleted stem cell transplant. The receptors originated from a boy younger than two who had a stem cell transplant for SCID, so the T cells may come from the graft donor.

The V call is TRBV6-1, the J call TRBJ2-1; D possibly uses TRBD1 or TRBD2 (7 bases each). The CDR3 loop spans 17 amino acids. The V end was cut by 6 bases, the J end by 7 bases, with 25 bases between. Germline values: CDR1 MNHNS, CDR2 SASEGT. CDR3 loop: CASRSKTGTGEGNEQFF. CDR3 DNA: TGTGCCAGCAGGTCCAAAACCGGCACAGGGGAGGGGAATGAGCAGTTCTTC.

This sequence joins TRBV25-1 and TRBJ1-1; D possibly corresponds to TRBD1 (5 bases). The germline V and J ends were trimmed by 6 bases and 3 bases, with 14 bases remaining between them. Germline values: CDR1 MGHDK, CDR2 SYGVNS. The CDR3 has 14 amino acids. CDR3 DNA: TGTGCCAGCAGCGAGGCCGGGGCAGACACTGAAGCTTTCTTT. As protein: CASSEAGADTEAFF.

The chain couples TRBV2 to TRBJ2-5; no definite D call. V was trimmed by 1 base and J by 5 bases, leaving 5 bases between them. This CDR3 is 12 amino acids long. Germline V gives CDR1 SNHLY, CDR2 FYNNEI. CDR3 in DNA: TGTGCCAGCAGTGAAGTAGCTGAGACCCAGTACTTC. Protein: CASSEVAETQYF.

This clonotype has a handful of counts. V gene TRBV5-1 combines with J gene TRBJ2-3; weak D call: TRBD2 (7 bases). CDR1 is SGHRS and CDR2 is YFSETQ in the germline V gene. CDR3 length equals 13 residues. The V and J ends lost 4 bases and 8 bases respectively, with 14 bases between them. The CDR3 region is CASSPPRGGTQYF. DNA for the CDR3: TGCGCCAGCAGCCCGCCGAGGGGGGGTACGCAGTATTTT.

This clonotype was seen a handful of times. Here the CDR3 reads CASSRTGRSSNTEAFF. The CDR3 nucleotides are TGTGCCAGCAGCAGGACAGGGCGATCCTCGAACACTGAAGCTTTCTTT. This sequence joins TRBV7-9 and TRBJ1-1, with 8 bases that match TRBD1. This CDR3 has 16 residues. The V gene end was trimmed by 5 bases and the J gene end by 1 base; junction bases not matched to a gene: 9. Germline V gene data show CDR1 as SEHNR and CDR2 as FQNEAQ (reference sequence).

The gene calls are TRBV18 and TRBJ2-3; 7 positions match TRBD2. The CDR3 spans 15 residues. Trimming removed 5 bases from V and 1 base from J; junction bases left unmatched: 6. CDR1 and CDR2 from the germline V gene are KGHSH and LQKENI. Written as DNA, the CDR3 is TGTGCCAGCTCAGCTGCGGGGGAGCGCACAGATACGCAGTATTTT. Protein: CASSAAGERTDTQYF. Drawing the rest from reference TRBV18 and TRBJ2-3, the complete variable domain is NAGVMQNPRHLVRRRGQEARLRCSPMKGHSHVYWYRQLPEEGLKFMVYLQKENIIDESGMPKERFSAEFPKEGPSILRIQQVVRGDSAAYFCASSAAGERTDTQYFGPGTRLTVL.

J is TRBJ1-3 and V is TRBV7-9; D perhaps matches TRBD1 (5 bases). The germline V gene has CDR1 SEHNR and CDR2 FQNEAQ (reference sequence). Trimming removed 2 bases at V and 4 bases at J, with 12 bases between. The CDR3 runs to 15 residues. CDR3 sequence (DNA): TGTGCCAGCAGCTTAAGCAGGGTTGGCGGAAACACCATATATTTT. It codes for CASSLSRVGGNTIYF. Full variable domain (outside the CDR3, taken from reference TRBV7-9 and TRBJ1-3): DTGVSQNPRHKITKRGQNVTFRCDPISEHNRLYWYRQTLGQGPEFLTYFQNEAQLEKSRLLSDRFSAERPKGSFSTLEIQRTEQGDSAMYLCASSLSRVGGNTIYFGEGSWLTVV.

The chain recombines TRBV20-1 with TRBJ1-2; 7 bases are shared with TRBD1. Germline V lookup: CDR1 DFQATT, CDR2 SNEGSKA (reference sequence). This CDR3 has 15 amino acids. With 0 bases clipped from V and 4 bases from J, the junction kept 8 bases outside the gene matches. This chain's CDR3 is CSARDPAGGSYGYTF. Here the CDR3 DNA reads TGCAGTGCTAGAGATCCCGCAGGGGGTTCCTATGGCTACACCTTC.